This passage covers 2 T cell receptor beta chains from one sample sequenced in a study of control samples from healthy donors and cancer patients. Here immunoSEQ multiplex PCR was the method, and the copy in TCRdb shows in-frame clones only, minus some. The data show some 140,000 clones, approximately 96% seen once. Specimen: blood. The receptor set was obtained from a man between 40 and 49 years old in good health.

This clone has a single count. The chain joins TRBV12-3 or TRBV12-4 to TRBJ2-7; no clear D gene. V was pared by 7 bases and J by 4 bases, with 14 bases between. This CDR3 region has 13 residues. CDR3 sequence reads: CASTPVVLYEQYF. The CDR3 coding sequence is TGTGCCAGCACCCCAGTTGTCCTTTACGAGCAGTACTTC.

The gene calls are TRBV4-2 and TRBJ1-4; D possibly corresponds to TRBD1 (6 bases). Deletions cut 8 bases from V and 5 bases from J, with 15 bases between. The CDR3 consists of 14 residues. Germline loops: CDR1 LGHNA, CDR2 YNFKEQ. CDR3 sequence reads: CASSAGHGNEKLFF. CDR3 sequence (DNA): TGTGCCAGCTCAGCGGGACATGGAAATGAAAAACTGTTTTTT.